This T cell receptor (beta chain) was sequenced in a study of T-cell memory formation after mild COVID-19 (dated by TCRdb to 2020 to 2023). Context from the whole study: TCR sequence clusters from the two donors were largely donor specific. Longitudinal TCRalpha and TCRbeta repertoire sequencing tracked T-cell clones expanding and contracting after mild COVID-19 in a couple of donors. Two young, previously healthy adult volunteers made up the cohort, one male and one female. Broader findings and caveats from the paper: Contracting CD4+ clones were found mainly in CM and EM memory subsets, while CD8+ clones were enriched in EMRA. Only two mild cases were covered by the study, and larger cohorts that include severe cases with pre-infection samples were considered necessary. The detection of some responding clones in pre-infection memory suggests that pre-existing cross-reactive memory T cells joined the SARS-CoV-2 response. The second-wave clones that peaked on day 37 were not confirmed to be SARS-CoV-2 specific. Balanced CD4/CD8 phenotypes were observed for clones contracting from day 15 to 85, whereas a bias towards CD4+ was observed for a second wave of clones expanding from day 15 to 37.

Reads for this sample came from an Illumina NovaSeq 6000. cDNA libraries for TCRalpha and TCRbeta were prepared by 5'RACE using constant-segment primers, with sample barcodes and unique molecular identifiers added. Trizol reagent was used to extract RNA from every sample. Library amplification was performed in two PCR steps, and a second sample barcode and Illumina TruSeq adapters were introduced in the second step. The libraries were sequenced on an Illumina NovaSeq using 2 x 150 bp paired-end reads. Under the source paper's analysis protocol: Demultiplexing of reads and collapsing into UMI-guided consensus sequences were performed with migec v1.2.7. Using mixcr v2.1.11, UMI consensuses were aligned to TRA and TRB V and J templates and then assembled into clonotypes. Expanded or contracted clonotypes were those called significant by both edgeR and NoisET, with noise models trained on biological replicates. For edgeR calls, the cutoffs were a false discovery rate-adjusted p below 0.01 and a log2 fold-change threshold of 1. PCA with hierarchical clustering of max-normalized trajectories of the 1000 most abundant clonotypes was used as exploratory dynamics analysis. Each responding clone was given a CD4 or CD8 phenotype based on the CD4+ and CD8+ repertoires, which had been sequenced separately. The public reads were run again by TCRdb, first through fastp at Q25 and then through MiXCR, and only productive beta chains were kept. Under each unique CDR3 protein, matching rows form one entry showing the most common genes and DNA. The V and J calls follow TCRdb's processing rather than the paper's. The sample table contains about 560,000 distinct CDR3 sequences; only one count was recorded for about 20% of them. The ten largest clones represent approximately 8% of the sample.

This clonotype has just a few counts. The target of this receptor is not known. No per-base quality is available; no much larger clone lies one base away. PBMCs were isolated by Ficoll-Paque density gradient centrifugation. V is pruned by 3 bases and J by 7 bases, leaving 10 bases of the junction without a gene match. Looking up the germline V gene (reference sequence) yields CDR1 DFQATT and CDR2 SNEGSKA. Measured from the cysteine to the phenylalanine, the CDR3 is 16 residues long. Left in the record is the CDR3 DNA by itself, 48 bases read in frame from the first base. The sequenced material came from PBMCs or a T cell subset sorted from them (not recorded which). The receptor chain draws on TRBV20-1 and TRBJ2-5; the central 14 bases match TRBD2. The sequence was collected from an adult woman who had mild COVID-19 (a few samples of this study predate the infection). The sample titles of this study are shuffled in the database, so cell type and time point are left out; the donor was told from shared clones. The CDR3 loop reads CSARRGTSGRRGTQYF. The sequenced DNA: TGCAGTGCTAGGAGGGGGACTAGCGGGAGACGGGGGACCCAGTACTTC.